This T cell receptor beta chain came from a study of T cell responses to AZD1222 COVID-19 vaccine. Points from the study as a whole: Spike-specific TCR depth and breadth grew after two AZD1222 doses. Clonal diversity may have been underestimated in mostly white British donors.

In germline, CDR1 is MDHEN, CDR2 SYDVKM. The junction had 11 bases not matched to a gene; V was cut back by 4 bases and J by 5 bases. The CDR3 has 17 residues. The protocol was immunoSEQ multiplex PCR, while the TCRdb copy is restricted to in-frame clones and leaves out a portion. This table holds over 95,000 clones, more than 75% found once. Notes on this clone: Its antigen is unknown.

The sequence came from an adult in good health. Sample: peripheral blood, taken on day 0 of AZD1222 vaccination. The chain links TRBV28 to TRBJ2-1, with 10 bases identical to TRBD2. The CDR3, as DNA: TGTGCCAGCAGTTCCATTCCTAGCGGGAGAATCCACAATGAGCAGTTCTTC. Translated: CASSSIPSGRIHNEQFF.